The rows below give T cell receptor beta chains drawn from one sample of a study of blood T cell repertoires in COVID-19. The table came from immunoSEQ multiplex PCR; TCRdb's copy has only in-frame clones and leaves some out. The table has 250,000 or so clones, about 80% seen once; the top ten hold more than 3%. The sample taken for sequencing was PBMCs or T cells enriched from blood (not recorded which). These receptors came from a man between 50 and 59 years old who had recovered from COVID-19. The CDR3 runs from the conserved cysteine through the conserved F or W. A D gene is named only where the DNA matches it firmly. Part of the rows lack a size; the others show once, few, many or a class for expanded clones.

>-|-|TRBV5-1|TRBJ2-7
TGCGCCAGCAGCTTGGCCCTCGGAGGGTGGTCCGCCGAGCAGTACTTC
CASSLALGGWSAEQYF
>-|-|TRBV6-4|TRBJ1-2
TGTGCCAGCAGTGACTCAGGAGGGTATGGCTACACCTTC
CASSDSGGYGYTF
>-|few|TRBV14|TRBJ2-7
TGTGCCAGCAGCCAAGACCACTGGTTATCCTACGAGCAGTACTTC
CASSQDHWLSYEQYF
>TRBD2|-|TRBV6-5|TRBJ2-1
TGTGCCAGCAGTCAGGGACTAGTCCTTGATGAGCAGTTCTTC
CASSQGLVLDEQFF
>-|-|TRBV5-1|TRBJ1-4
TGCGCCAGCAGCTTGGAGGGAGCAACTAATGAAAAACTGTTTTTT
CASSLEGATNEKLFF
>-|-|TRBV4-3|TRBJ2-1
TGCGCCAGCAGCCAAGAACGGGGTAGCAGATACAATGAGCAGTTCTTC
CASSQERGSRYNEQFF
>TRBD2|-|TRBV10-3|TRBJ2-3
TGTGCCATCAGGCGGGAGGAACCCACAGATACGCAGTATTTT
CAIRREEPTDTQYF
>TRBD2|-|TRBV7-6|TRBJ2-3
TGTGCCAGCAGCCGTATATTACTCCCTGGACTAGCGGGAGATCCAGATACGCAGTATTTT
CASSRILLPGLAGDPDTQYF
>TRBD1|few|TRBV7-9|TRBJ2-5
TGTGCCAGCAGCGTGGGACAGGGGTGGAATCGAGAGACCCAGTACTTC
CASSVGQGWNRETQYF
>TRBD1|-|TRBV6-5|TRBJ1-2
TGTGCCAGTATTGACAGGGGGCGAGGCTACACCTTC
CASIDRGRGYTF
>TRBD2|-|TRBV7-9|TRBJ2-7
TGTGCCAGCAGCTTAAAACTAGCGGGAGTCGGTGAGCAGTACTTC
CASSLKLAGVGEQYF
>TRBD1|-|TRBV28|TRBJ1-5
TGTGCCAGCAGTTCCCCAGGGGGCAGGAGCAATCAGCCCCAGCATTTT
CASSSPGGRSNQPQHF
>TRBD2|-|TRBV19|TRBJ2-2
TGTGCCAGAAACAGACTAGCGGGGAACACCGGGGAGCTGTTTTTT
CARNRLAGNTGELFF
>-|-|TRBV18|TRBJ2-3
TGTGCCAGCTCACCCCGGGACACACTAGATACGCAGTATTTT
CASSPRDTLDTQYF
>TRBD1|-|TRBV5-1|TRBJ1-5
TGCGCCAGCAGCCCCGACGGGGCAGGGGGTGGGCAGCCCCAGCATTTT
CASSPDGAGGGQPQHF
>TRBD1|-|TRBV7-3|TRBJ1-1
TGTGCCAGCAGCTCCCAACAGGGGGCTGAAGCTTTCTTT
CASSSQQGAEAFF
>-|-|TRBV5-1|TRBJ2-7
TGCGCCAGCAGCACAGAAGCCTACGAGCAGTACTTC
CASSTEAYEQYF
>TRBD1|-|TRBV9|TRBJ1-2
TGTGCCAGCAGCGAGAACCTACAGGGGGATGGCTACACCTTC
CASSENLQGDGYTF
>-|-|TRBV12-3/TRBV12-4|TRBJ1-2
TGTGCCAGCAGTTCCGACAGGATTTTAGGCTACACCTTC
CASSSDRILGYTF
>TRBD1|-|TRBV5-6|TRBJ1-1
TGTGCCAGCAGCTCAACCGGACAGGGGAACACTGAAGCTTTCTTT
CASSSTGQGNTEAFF
>TRBD1|-|TRBV7-2|TRBJ2-4
TGTGCCAGCAGCTTAGCGTTGGGGACAGTTAGCCTAGCCAAAAACATTCAGTACTTC
CASSLALGTVSLAKNIQYF
>-|-|TRBV9|TRBJ2-2
TGTGCCAGCAGCGTAGTCGCCAGGGCGAACACCGGGGAGCTGTTTTTT
CASSVVARANTGELFF
>-|-|TRBV14|TRBJ1-1
TGTGCCAGCAGCACCGGGCGGGCCTACGGCACTGAAGCTTTCTTT
CASSTGRAYGTEAFF
>-|-|TRBV5-1|TRBJ1-2
TGCGCCAGCAGCTCCGGCGGGAGGGTAGGCTATGGCTACACCTTC
CASSSGGRVGYGYTF
>-|once|TRBV27|TRBJ1-6
TGTGCCAGCAGCCCCGAACAGGTTCTTAGCTCCTATAATTCACCCCTCCACTTT
CASSPEQVLSSYNSPLHF
>-|-|TRBV6-1|TRBJ1-2
TGTGCCAGCAGTGACCAAGACAGGCCGGCCACGTATGGCTACACCTTC
CASSDQDRPATYGYTF
>TRBD1|-|TRBV20-1|TRBJ1-2
TGCAGTGCTAGTGGGACAGGCCCGTTGTATGGCTACACCTTC
CSASGTGPLYGYTF
>TRBD1|-|TRBV7-2|TRBJ1-2
TGTGCCAGCAGCTTGCGCACAGGGGGACTCTATGGCTACACCTTC
CASSLRTGGLYGYTF
>TRBD2|-|TRBV9|TRBJ2-1
TGTGCCAGCAGCGTAGGGGCTAGCGGGGATGAGCAGTTCTTC
CASSVGASGDEQFF
>TRBD1|-|TRBV6-2/TRBV6-3|TRBJ1-1
TGTGCCAGCAGTTACGCGACAGGGGGATTGAACACTGAAGCTTTCTTT
CASSYATGGLNTEAFF
>TRBD1|-|TRBV19|TRBJ2-7
TGTGCCAGACCCGGGACAGGGGTGGACGAGCAGTACTTC
CARPGTGVDEQYF
>TRBD2|-|TRBV27|TRBJ2-1
TGTGCCAGCAGGCTAGCGGGGGGAAACCACAATGAGCAGTTCTTC
CASRLAGGNHNEQFF
>TRBD1|-|TRBV23-1|TRBJ2-7
TGCGCCAGCAGTCACCCTCCCACAGGGGGCGACGTTTCCGAGCAGTACTTC
CASSHPPTGGDVSEQYF
>-|-|TRBV19|TRBJ1-5
TGTGCCAGTAGTATAGACTCCCTCGTCGGCAATCAGCCCCAGCATTTT
CASSIDSLVGNQPQHF
>-|-|TRBV7-6|TRBJ1-5
TGTGCCAGCAGCTTAGAGGGCAGGGATCAGCCCCAGCATTTT
CASSLEGRDQPQHF
>TRBD2|-|TRBV7-2|TRBJ2-5
TGTGCCAGCAGCTTAGAAAGCGGGGGGGGAGAGACCCAGTACTTC
CASSLESGGGETQYF
>TRBD1|-|TRBV13|TRBJ2-5
TGTGCCAGCAGCTTAGCTGGGACAGGGTATCGGGAGACCCAGTACTTC
CASSLAGTGYRETQYF
>TRBD1|-|TRBV6-5|TRBJ2-3
TGTGCCAGCATCCTTAGGGGCTCAGGGGGAGCGCAGTATTTT
CASILRGSGGAQYF
>-|-|TRBV5-1|TRBJ1-4
TGCGCCAGCAGCTTGGAAGGGGTAGGGAATGAAAAACTGTTTTTT
CASSLEGVGNEKLFF
>TRBD1|-|TRBV6-6|TRBJ2-1
TGTGCCAGCAGTCGCGACCGGACAGGGCGAACCTACAATGAGCAGTTCTTC
CASSRDRTGRTYNEQFF
>-|-|TRBV12-3/TRBV12-4|TRBJ1-2
TGTGCCAGCAGTTTCGTACAGGGTGGTGGCTACACCTTC
CASSFVQGGGYTF
>-|-|TRBV30|TRBJ1-5
TGTGCCTGGAGTGTAGGAGGAGGCAATCAGCCCCAGCATTTT
CAWSVGGGNQPQHF
>-|-|TRBV7-8|TRBJ1-2
TGTGCCAGCAGCTTTACAGGCGGCTGGGACTATGGCTACACCTTC
CASSFTGGWDYGYTF
>TRBD2|-|TRBV3-1/TRBV3-2|TRBJ2-7
TGTGCCAGCAGCCAACGGGGCCTGACTAGCGGGGCAGGTGAGCAGTACTTC
CASSQRGLTSGAGEQYF
>TRBD2|-|TRBV19|TRBJ2-7
TGTGCCAGTAGTAGGGGGGGACTTTCTTCCTACGAGCAGTACTTC
CASSRGGLSSYEQYF
>-|-|TRBV19|TRBJ1-1
TGTGCCAGTAGTATTTGGGCAGCGACAGGGAACACTGAAGCTTTCTTT
CASSIWAATGNTEAFF
>-|-|TRBV18|TRBJ2-1
TGTGCCAGCTCACCACCGGGGCCGTGGGAAGAGCAGTTCTTC
CASSPPGPWEEQFF
>-|-|TRBV5-8|TRBJ2-7
TGTGCCAGCAGCTTCGACAGAAAAGACGAGCAGTACTTC
CASSFDRKDEQYF
>-|-|TRBV20-1|TRBJ1-5
TGCAGTGCTACTGACGGAGGCAATCAGCCCCAGCATTTT
CSATDGGNQPQHF
>TRBD1|-|TRBV7-6|TRBJ1-6
TGTGCCAGCAGCTTGGACAGGGGCTATAATTCACCCCTCCACTTT
CASSLDRGYNSPLHF